The clone carrying this T cell receptor beta chain came up many times. The antigen is not known. These data belong to a study of human T cells and chemical hapten exposure. Overall study context: Donors were sensitized with 2% DPC on the upper inner arm.

Regarding time point: patch test 2, 6 weeks after DPC sensitization. The treatment denotes: therapeutic diphenylcyclopropenone sensitization with weekly scalp DPC. Total RNA came from unfractionated whole blood. Per the original data handling: Samples ranged from roughly 20,000 to 700,000 TCRs, with a median of 95,638. One entry per CDR3 protein, called by TCRdb with MiXCR from the RACE reads. The V and J calls follow TCRdb's processing rather than the paper's. Among roughly 380,000 distinct CDR3 sequences listed, more than 5% were seen once. With 8 bases removed from V and 1 base from J, the gap between germline ends came to 7 bases. Germline-derived CDR1 and CDR2 are KGHSH and LQKENI. The length of the CDR3 is 12 residues. Study outcomes and limitations: No alteration of TCRs above 1 in 1000 frequency was seen with DPC sensitization.

V gene TRBV18 combines with J gene TRBJ2-3, with D uncertain. The clonotype originates from a woman between 18 and 29 years old with alopecia areata. Some clones in this sample may be carry-over from other donors' samples. The specimen comprised whole blood, sampled in connection with sensitization to the hapten diphenylcyclopropenone (DPC). CDR3 coding DNA: TGTGCCAGCAGCCCGGGCACAGATACGCAGTATTTT. This gives the protein CASSPGTDTQYF. The full variable domain, with the rest looked up from reference TRBV18 and TRBJ2-3, is NAGVMQNPRHLVRRRGQEARLRCSPMKGHSHVYWYRQLPEEGLKFMVYLQKENIIDESGMPKERFSAEFPKEGPSILRIQQVVRGDSAAYFCASSPGTDTQYFGPGTRLTVL.